A single sample gave rise to the 17 T cell receptor beta chains below, sequenced in a study of blood T cell repertoires in COVID-19. Sequencing was performed with immunoSEQ multiplex PCR; in TCRdb, only in-frame clones are kept and a portion is missing. The sample carries 200,000 or so clones, about 80% recorded once. Sequencing input: PBMCs or T cells enriched from blood (not recorded which). These receptors came from a middle-aged man who had recovered from COVID-19.

In its sample, this clone was seen many times. V usage is TRBV5-6 and J usage is TRBJ2-1, with a weak D call TRBD2 (6 bases). Looked up from germline, CDR1 is SGHDT and CDR2 is YYEEEE. V lost 2 bases, J lost 3 bases, and 15 bases lay in between. The CDR3 runs to 16 residues. Here the CDR3 DNA reads TGTGCCAGCAGCTTTGGAGGGGCCAGGGACTACAATGAGCAGTTCTTC. It is translated as CASSFGGARDYNEQFF.

The V gene is TRBV19, the J gene TRBJ2-1; TRBD1 aligns across 10 bases. The J segment lost 9 bases and the V segment lost 6 bases, leaving 17 bases of the junction unmatched. Looked up from germline, CDR1 is LNHDA and CDR2 is SQIVND (reference sequence). CDR3 length: 17 residues. CDR3 DNA: TGTGCCAGTAGGGATGACAGGGGGCTCTCGGATTTCGGTGAGCAGTTCTTC. It encodes CASRDDRGLSDFGEQFF.

This clone was seen once. The CDR3 DNA reads TGCGCCAGCAGCTTGGGGACAACCCTAAACACCATATATTTT. This encodes CASSLGTTLNTIYF. The rearrangement uses TRBV5-1 and TRBJ1-3, with D possibly TRBD1 on 5 matching bases. The CDR3 is 14 residues long. V lost 0 bases to trimming and J lost 6 bases, with 10 bases between them. Looked up from germline, CDR1 is SGHRS and CDR2 is YFSETQ. Supplemented by reference TRBV5-1 and TRBJ1-3, the full variable domain reads KAGVTQTPRYLIKTRGQQVTLSCSPISGHRSVSWYQQTPGQGLQFLFEYFSETQRNKGNFPGRFSGRQFSNSRSEMNVSTLELGDSALYLCASSLGTTLNTIYFGEGSWLTVV.

The chain links TRBV15 to TRBJ2-7; D is undetermined. Germline V gene sequence: CDR1 LNHNV, CDR2 YYDKDF (reference sequence). The CDR3 length is 14 residues. V lost 1 base and J 1 base, leaving 8 bases between the germline ends. The CDR3 region has the DNA TGTGCCACCAGCAGAGGGTCGGTTTCCTACGAGCAGTACTTC. Protein sequence: CATSRGSVSYEQYF.

The chain employs TRBV12-5 and TRBJ1-5; 9 bases are shared with TRBD1. The J segment lost 5 bases and the V segment lost 6 bases, leaving 5 bases of the junction unmatched. CDR1 and CDR2 from the germline V gene are LGHNT and FRNRAP. This CDR3 is built from 14 residues. Here the CDR3 reads CASGYTGGYQPQHF. The CDR3 DNA follows: TGTGCTAGTGGCTATACAGGGGGCTATCAGCCCCAGCATTTT. Looking up the rest from reference TRBV12-5 and TRBJ1-5 gives the full variable domain: DARVTQTPRHKVTEMGQEVTMRCQPILGHNTVFWYRQTMMQGLELLAYFRNRAPLDDSGMPKDRFSAEMPDATLATLKIQPSEPRDSAVYFCASGYTGGYQPQHFGDGTRLSIL.

As for this clone: Germline is not matched at one junction end, which may reflect a read error. The genes are TRBV29-1 and TRBJ2-5; D gene ambiguous. Germline lookup yields CDR1 SQVTM and CDR2 ANQGSEA. This CDR3 region has 13 residues. The CDR3 DNA reads TGCAGCGGTGAACAGATTTCCCAAGAGACCCAGTACTTC. This gives the protein CSGEQISQETQYF. The full variable domain, in which reference TRBV29-1 and TRBJ2-5 provide the parts outside the CDR3, is SAVISQKPSRDICQRGTSLTIQCQVDSQVTMMFWYRQQPGQSLTLIATANQGSEATYESGFVIDKFPISRPNLTFSTLTVSNMSPEDSSIYLCSGEQISQETQYFGPGTRLLVL.

The chain combines TRBV7-8 with TRBJ1-6; D may be TRBD1 (6 bases). The length of the CDR3 is 17 residues. From germline, CDR1 is SGHVS and CDR2 FQNEAQ. Trimming cost V 5 bases and J 0 bases, with 14 bases left between them. The DNA for the CDR3 is TGTGCCAGCAGCCTTGAGGGGGGGGCCTCCTATAATTCACCCCTCCACTTT. Translation: CASSLEGGASYNSPLHF.

The J gene is TRBJ2-7, the V gene TRBV10-3, with D maybe TRBD2 (5 bases). CDR1 is ENHRY and CDR2 is SYGVKD in the germline V gene. Trimming shortened V by 7 bases and J by 0 bases, and 13 bases separated the two germline ends. The CDR3 totals 14 residues. This CDR3 is CAIKFEEASYEQYF. DNA of the CDR3: TGTGCCATCAAATTTGAGGAGGCCTCCTACGAGCAGTACTTC.

The sample holds one count of this clone. The chain combines TRBV9 with TRBJ2-3, with 7 bases fitting TRBD1. Losses at the gene ends were 4 bases for V and 3 bases for J; bases not matched to a gene: 8. The CDR3 has 15 residues. Germline CDR1 reads SGDLS; CDR2 reads YYNGEE. CDR3 in DNA: TGTGCCAGCAGCTTTGGGACAGTTCCTACAGATACGCAGTATTTT. Protein: CASSFGTVPTDTQYF.

This rearrangement joins TRBV20-1 to TRBJ2-5; D remains unclear. V lost 6 bases and J lost 4, with 9 bases in between. Germline V gene data show CDR1 as DFQATT and CDR2 as SNEGSKA (reference sequence). The CDR3 has 11 amino acids. The CDR3 region has the DNA TGCAGTGCCACCCTAGGAGAGACCCAGTACTTC. This gives the protein CSATLGETQYF.

The chain combines TRBV19 with TRBJ1-2, with 7 nucleotides matching TRBD1. Germline values: CDR1 LNHDA, CDR2 SQIVND (reference sequence). This CDR3 contains 15 residues. After removal of 4 bases from V and 4 bases from J, the junction contained 9 bases not matched to a gene. CDR3: CASSTGDSHIYGYTF. In DNA form, the CDR3 reads TGTGCCAGTAGTACAGGGGACAGCCATATCTATGGCTACACCTTC. The entire variable domain, with the rest obtained from reference TRBV19 and TRBJ1-2, is as follows: DGGITQSPKYLFRKEGQNVTLSCEQNLNHDAMYWYRQDPGQGLRLIYYSQIVNDFQKGDIAEGYSVSREKKESFPLTVTSAQKNPTAFYLCASSTGDSHIYGYTFGSGTRLTVV.

The rearrangement joins TRBV13 to TRBJ1-1, with D maybe TRBD1 (5 bases). CDR1 and CDR2 (germline): PRHDT, FYEKMQ (reference sequence). CDR3 length: 15 amino acids. The V end was cut by 1 base, the J end by 7 bases, with 16 bases between. CDR3 region: CASSLAGDRVIEAFF. The CDR3 DNA reads TGTGCCAGCAGCTTAGCGGGTGACAGAGTTATTGAAGCTTTCTTT.

This clone occurred a few times. The rearrangement joins TRBV4-1 to TRBJ1-2; TRBD1 matches 7 bases. With 1 base clipped from V and 2 bases from J, the junction kept 10 bases outside the gene matches. The CDR3 covers 17 residues. Looked up from germline, CDR1 is MGHRA and CDR2 is YSYEKL. CDR3 sequence: CASSQGRRTGQNYGYTF. The CDR3 DNA reads TGCGCCAGCAGCCAAGGCCGACGGACAGGTCAAAACTATGGCTACACCTTC.

The J gene is TRBJ1-2, the V gene TRBV4-3, with 7 bases lining up with TRBD1. The V gene end was trimmed by 0 bases and the J gene end by 8 bases; junction bases not matched to a gene: 15. Looked up from germline, CDR1 is LGHNA and CDR2 is YSLEER. The CDR3 runs to 17 residues. The CDR3 DNA is TGCGCCAGCAGCCAAGATCAAGTCACAGGGGTTTCGGGAGGCTACACCTTC. Amino acid sequence: CASSQDQVTGVSGGYTF.

Concerning this clone itself: At the DNA level, this CDR3 is encoded by other sequences in the same sample as well. The V gene is TRBV6-2 or TRBV6-3, the J gene TRBJ1-3; D not resolved. CDR3 length: 15 residues. In germline, CDR1 is MNHEY, CDR2 SVGEGT. Trimming removed 2 bases at V and 0 bases at J, with 8 bases between. CDR3 DNA sequence: TGTGCCAGCAGTTACCCCCGGTCCTCTGGAAACACCATATATTTT. Protein sequence: CASSYPRSSGNTIYF.

The genes are TRBV30 and TRBJ2-1; the match to TRBD2 covers 10 bases. Germline CDR1 GTSNPN, CDR2 SVGIG (reference sequence). CDR3 length: 14 amino acids. Trimming took 0 bases from V and 7 from J; bases not matched to a gene: 3. In nucleotides, the CDR3 is TGTGCCTGGAGTGTAGGGACTAGCGCTAATGAGCAGTTCTTC. Protein: CAWSVGTSANEQFF. The full variable domain, in which reference TRBV30 and TRBJ2-1 provide the parts outside the CDR3, is SQTIHQWPATLVQPVGSPLSLECTVEGTSNPNLYWYRQAAGRGLQLLFYSVGIGQISSEVPQNLSASRPQDRQFILSSKKLLLSDSGFYLCAWSVGTSANEQFFGPGTRLTVL.

The V call is TRBV6-4, the J call TRBJ2-3, with D perhaps TRBD1 (5 bases). Trimming took 5 bases from V and 3 from J, leaving 12 bases between them. Germline assignment: CDR1 MRHNA and CDR2 SNTAGT. The CDR3 totals 14 residues. The DNA of the CDR3 is TGTGCCAGCAGTACAGGTGAATTAACAGATACGCAGTATTTT. Translation gives CASSTGELTDTQYF.